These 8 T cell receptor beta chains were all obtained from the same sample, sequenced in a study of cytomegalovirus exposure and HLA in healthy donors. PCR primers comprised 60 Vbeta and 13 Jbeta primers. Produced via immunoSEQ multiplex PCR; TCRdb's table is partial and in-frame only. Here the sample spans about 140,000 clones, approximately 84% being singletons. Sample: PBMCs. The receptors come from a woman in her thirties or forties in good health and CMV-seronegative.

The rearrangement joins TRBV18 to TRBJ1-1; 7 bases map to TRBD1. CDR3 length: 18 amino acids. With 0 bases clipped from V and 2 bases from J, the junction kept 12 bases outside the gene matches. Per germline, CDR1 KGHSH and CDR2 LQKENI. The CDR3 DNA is TGTGCCAGCTCACCACCGAAAGGACAGGAGGTCGGAAACACTGAAGCTTTCTTT. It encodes CASSPPKGQEVGNTEAFF.

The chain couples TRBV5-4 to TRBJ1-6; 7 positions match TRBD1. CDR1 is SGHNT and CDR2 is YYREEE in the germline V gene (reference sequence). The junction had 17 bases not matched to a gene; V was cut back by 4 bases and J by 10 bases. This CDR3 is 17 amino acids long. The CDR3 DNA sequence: TGTGCCAGCAGCCCGCCCACAAGACAGGGAGTGGGATCACCCCTCCACTTT. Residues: CASSPPTRQGVGSPLHF.

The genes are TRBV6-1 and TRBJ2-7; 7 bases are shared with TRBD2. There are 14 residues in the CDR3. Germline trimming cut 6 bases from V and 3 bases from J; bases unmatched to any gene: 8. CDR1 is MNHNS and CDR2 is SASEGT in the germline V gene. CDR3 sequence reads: CASRIAGLGYEQYF. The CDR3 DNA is TGTGCCAGCAGAATAGCGGGCCTCGGCTACGAGCAGTACTTC.

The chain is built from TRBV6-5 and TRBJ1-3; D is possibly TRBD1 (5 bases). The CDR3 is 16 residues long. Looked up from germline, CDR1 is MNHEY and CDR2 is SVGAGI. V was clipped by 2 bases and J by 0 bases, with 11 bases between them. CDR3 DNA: TGTGCCAGCAGTTACGGGGCAGGCGTCTCTGGAAACACCATATATTTT. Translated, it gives CASSYGAGVSGNTIYF.

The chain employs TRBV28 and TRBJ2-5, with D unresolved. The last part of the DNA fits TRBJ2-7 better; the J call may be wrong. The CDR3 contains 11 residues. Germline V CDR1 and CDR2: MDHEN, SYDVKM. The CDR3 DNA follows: TGTGCCAGCGCCTCCTCCTACGAGCAGTACTTC. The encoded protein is CASASSYEQYF.

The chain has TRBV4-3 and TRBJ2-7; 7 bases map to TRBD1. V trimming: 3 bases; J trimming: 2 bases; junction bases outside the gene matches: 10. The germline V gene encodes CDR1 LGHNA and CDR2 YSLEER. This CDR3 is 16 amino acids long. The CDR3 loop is CASSQALDRATYEQYF. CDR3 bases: TGCGCCAGCAGCCAGGCTTTAGACAGGGCGACCTACGAGCAGTACTTC.

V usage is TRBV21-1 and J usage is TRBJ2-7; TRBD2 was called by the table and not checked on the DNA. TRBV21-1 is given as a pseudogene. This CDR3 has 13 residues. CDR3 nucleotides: TGTGCCAGCAGCACCCGGGACTACTACGAGCAGTACTTC. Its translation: CASSTRDYYEQYF.

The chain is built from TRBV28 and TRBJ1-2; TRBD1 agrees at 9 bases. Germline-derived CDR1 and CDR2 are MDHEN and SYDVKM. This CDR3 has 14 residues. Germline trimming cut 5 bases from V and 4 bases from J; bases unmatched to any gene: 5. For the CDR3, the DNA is TGTGCCAGCAGTCATACAGGGGGCAGCTATGGCTACACCTTC. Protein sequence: CASSHTGGSYGYTF.